These T cell receptor beta chains were read from a single sample in a study of blood T cell repertoires in COVID-19. Data came from immunoSEQ multiplex PCR; TCRdb stores just in-frame clones and leaves some out. In the table there are 130,000 to 150,000 clones, approximately 81% of which are singletons. The specimen sequenced was peripheral blood. These receptors all come from a human donor with acute or convalescent COVID-19. The donor label of this sample is uncertain. Both conserved end residues are part of each CDR3. The D gene is left open where the match is weak. The size of a clone is reported for some rows only, either as once, few or many, or as a class for expanded clones.

DNA: TGTGCCACCAGCCCTCGGGACAGGGGCGATGAGCAGTTCTTC
CDR3: CATSPRDRGDEQFF
V: TRBV15
D: TRBD1
size: once
J: TRBJ2-1

DNA: TGTGCCAGCAGTTCCCTTTATGGCGCGGGGGTTTCAGATACGCAGTATTTT
CDR3: CASSSLYGAGVSDTQYF
V: TRBV6-2/TRBV6-3
D: TRBD2
size: NA
J: TRBJ2-3

DNA: TGTGCCAGCAGTAGAAATACAGGGGGCAGCGAGCAGTACTTC
CDR3: CASSRNTGGSEQYF
V: TRBV6-2/TRBV6-3
D: TRBD1
size: NA
J: TRBJ2-7

DNA: TGTGCCAGCAGTCTGGGTGGGGGCGTTAACTATGGCTACACCTTC
CDR3: CASSLGGGVNYGYTF
V: TRBV5-8
D: NA
size: NA
J: TRBJ1-2

DNA: TGTGCCAGCAGCTTAGCGCTCGGGACAGGGAGGAACACTGAAGCTTTCTTT
CDR3: CASSLALGTGRNTEAFF
V: TRBV7-9
D: TRBD1
size: NA
J: TRBJ1-1

DNA: TGTGCCAGCAGCCACCCCCGCGGGAGGGTTAACACCGGGGAGCTGTTTTTT
CDR3: CASSHPRGRVNTGELFF
V: TRBV9
D: TRBD2
size: NA
J: TRBJ2-2

DNA: TGTGCCAGCAGGAATGTAGCGGAGAGCACAGATACGCAGTATTTT
CDR3: CASRNVAESTDTQYF
V: TRBV27
D: NA
size: NA
J: TRBJ2-3

DNA: TGTGCCAGCAGTTATGCCCAGCGGGGGGTTGAGACCCAGTACTTC
CDR3: CASSYAQRGVETQYF
V: TRBV6-5
D: TRBD2
size: NA
J: TRBJ2-5

DNA: TGTGCCAGCAGACCTACAGGGGGTCCCTACGAGCAGTACTTC
CDR3: CASRPTGGPYEQYF
V: TRBV6-5
D: TRBD1
size: NA
J: TRBJ2-7

DNA: TGTGCCATCAGTGAGAAAGGGGCACGGGAGACCCAGTACTTC
CDR3: CAISEKGARETQYF
V: TRBV10-3
D: NA
size: NA
J: TRBJ2-5

DNA: TGTGCCAGCAGCCAAGATAGGAGGCGGGGTAGCACAGATACGCAGTATTTT
CDR3: CASSQDRRRGSTDTQYF
V: TRBV4-2
D: NA
size: NA
J: TRBJ2-3

DNA: TGTGCCAGCAGTTTTAGGGGAACATCCTACTACGAGCAGTACTTC
CDR3: CASSFRGTSYYEQYF
V: TRBV27
D: NA
size: NA
J: TRBJ2-7

DNA: TGTGCCAGCAGTGAGATGCCGGGGACAGGGGATGAAAAACTGTTTTTT
CDR3: CASSEMPGTGDEKLFF
V: TRBV2
D: TRBD1
size: NA
J: TRBJ1-4

DNA: TGTGCCAGCAGCTTCAGGGTTGGAGCTATCGACTATGGCTACACCTTC
CDR3: CASSFRVGAIDYGYTF
V: TRBV11-3
D: NA
size: NA
J: TRBJ1-2

DNA: TGTGCCAGCTCCCCCTCCAGGGGGGCAAAAGACACCATATATTTT
CDR3: CASSPSRGAKDTIYF
V: TRBV18
D: TRBD1
size: NA
J: TRBJ1-3

DNA: TGCGCCAGCAGCCTGCGGGGGGGCTCTAACACCGGGGAGCTGTTTTTT
CDR3: CASSLRGGSNTGELFF
V: TRBV4-3
D: TRBD2
size: NA
J: TRBJ2-2

DNA: TGTGCCAGCAGTAACCTTAGGAGCGAGCAGTTCTTC
CDR3: CASSNLRSEQFF
V: TRBV6-5
D: NA
size: NA
J: TRBJ2-1

DNA: TGTGCCAGCAGCCAGCTTGGGGCAGGGTCCTACAATGAGCAGTTCTTC
CDR3: CASSQLGAGSYNEQFF
V: TRBV14
D: NA
size: NA
J: TRBJ2-1

DNA: TGTGCCAGCAGCTTCCCATTGACCCTACAGGGTGTGTCAAGTGGCTACACCTTC
CDR3: CASSFPLTLQGVSSGYTF
V: TRBV7-9
D: NA
size: once
J: TRBJ1-2

DNA: TGTGCCATCAGTGAGTCAGTAGCAAAAACAAGCTCTGGGGCCAACGTCCTGACTTTC
CDR3: CAISESVAKTSSGANVLTF
V: TRBV10-3
D: NA
size: once
J: TRBJ2-6

DNA: TGTGCCAGCAGTTTCCCACACCATAACTATGGCTACACCTTC
CDR3: CASSFPHHNYGYTF
V: TRBV28
D: NA
size: NA
J: TRBJ1-2

DNA: TGTGCCAGCAGCAGGAGCGGAGGTGATGAAAAACTGTTTTTT
CDR3: CASSRSGGDEKLFF
V: TRBV6-5
D: NA
size: NA
J: TRBJ1-4

DNA: TGCGCCAGCAGCCAAGATCGCGGGAGGAGGGACGGGGAGCTGTTTTTT
CDR3: CASSQDRGRRDGELFF
V: TRBV4-1
D: TRBD2
size: NA
J: TRBJ2-2

DNA: TGTGCCAGTAGTATGGGGCCAGCCGAAGCTTTCTTT
CDR3: CASSMGPAEAFF
V: TRBV19
D: NA
size: once
J: TRBJ1-1

DNA: TGTGCCAGCAGTTACATGGACAGGGGCAATTCACCCCTCCACTTT
CDR3: CASSYMDRGNSPLHF
V: TRBV6-5
D: TRBD1
size: few
J: TRBJ1-6

DNA: TGTGCCAGCTCACCACCGGCGGGGGCTGGGGAGCAGTACTTC
CDR3: CASSPPAGAGEQYF
V: TRBV18
D: NA
size: NA
J: TRBJ2-7

DNA: TGTGCCTGGAGTGCCGCTGGGACGGGAGGCAATCAGCCCCAGCATTTT
CDR3: CAWSAAGTGGNQPQHF
V: TRBV30
D: NA
size: NA
J: TRBJ1-5

DNA: TGTGCCTGGACCGCGGGACAGGGGGACGAGACCCAGTACTTC
CDR3: CAWTAGQGDETQYF
V: TRBV30
D: TRBD1
size: once
J: TRBJ2-5

DNA: TGTGCCAGCAGCTTCTCAGGGAAAGATACGCAGTATTTT
CDR3: CASSFSGKDTQYF
V: TRBV11-1
D: NA
size: NA
J: TRBJ2-3

DNA: TGTGCCAGCAGCTGGACTAGCCCCCTTGTTGAGCAGTTCTTC
CDR3: CASSWTSPLVEQFF
V: TRBV5-4
D: TRBD2
size: NA
J: TRBJ2-1

DNA: TGTGCCAGCAGTGGCCAGGGAACTGGGGCTGAAGCTTTCTTT
CDR3: CASSGQGTGAEAFF
V: TRBV2
D: NA
size: NA
J: TRBJ1-1

DNA: TGTGCCAGCACCCCCTTTGTCGGGGGGCTTTTGGGCACTGAAGCTTTCTTT
CDR3: CASTPFVGGLLGTEAFF
V: TRBV27
D: NA
size: NA
J: TRBJ1-1

DNA: TGCGCCAGCAGCCAAGAGGAGGCAGGGGTTCGGTTCTTC
CDR3: CASSQEEAGVRFF
V: TRBV4-3
D: NA
size: NA
J: TRBJ2-1

DNA: TGTGCCACCAGCGACTACAGGGATGCTAATGAAAAACTGTTTTTT
CDR3: CATSDYRDANEKLFF
V: TRBV24-1
D: NA
size: NA
J: TRBJ1-4

DNA: TGCGCCAGCAGCCCCCGCATGAGGGGGGGCCTCGGTCAGACCCAGTACTTC
CDR3: CASSPRMRGGLGQTQYF
V: TRBV5-1
D: NA
size: once
J: TRBJ2-5

DNA: TGCGCCAGCAGCTGGGGAGACTACACAGATACGCAGTATTTT
CDR3: CASSWGDYTDTQYF
V: TRBV5-1
D: NA
size: NA
J: TRBJ2-3

DNA: TGTGCCAGCAGTTACTTCGGGGGAATGAACATTCAGTACTTC
CDR3: CASSYFGGMNIQYF
V: TRBV6-2/TRBV6-3
D: NA
size: NA
J: TRBJ2-4

DNA: TGTGCCAGCAGCGTAGACTCCTTCTCTGGAAACACCATATATTTT
CDR3: CASSVDSFSGNTIYF
V: TRBV9
D: NA
size: NA
J: TRBJ1-3

DNA: TGTGCCAGCAGTAGAACCACAGGGGGCTCTGGCTACACCTTC
CDR3: CASSRTTGGSGYTF
V: TRBV6-5
D: TRBD1
size: NA
J: TRBJ1-2

DNA: TGCAGTGCTAGTAGATGGCAGGGGGAGGAGGACATTCAGTACTTC
CDR3: CSASRWQGEEDIQYF
V: TRBV20-1
D: NA
size: NA
J: TRBJ2-4

DNA: TGTGCCAGCAGTGCAAGGGACAGGCCCCAAGAGACCCAGTACTTC
CDR3: CASSARDRPQETQYF
V: TRBV28
D: TRBD1
size: NA
J: TRBJ2-5

DNA: TGTGCCAGCAGTTACAGACAGGGACCCACCGGGGAGCTGTTTTTT
CDR3: CASSYRQGPTGELFF
V: TRBV6-6
D: TRBD1
size: NA
J: TRBJ2-2

DNA: TGTGCCAGCAGCTTAGAAGGGGGAGACCTGAACACTGAAGCTTTCTTT
CDR3: CASSLEGGDLNTEAFF
V: TRBV7-6
D: NA
size: NA
J: TRBJ1-1

DNA: TGTGCCAGCAGCCCCCAGGGTAGCAATCAGCCCCAGCATTTT
CDR3: CASSPQGSNQPQHF
V: TRBV7-2
D: NA
size: NA
J: TRBJ1-5

DNA: TGTGCCAGCAGCTTAGGTCGGACTAGTCCATTCTTC
CDR3: CASSLGRTSPFF
V: TRBV7-2
D: TRBD2
size: NA
J: TRBJ2-1

DNA: TGTGCCAGCAGCTTATTTGGGGGGACGGAGACCCAGTACTTC
CDR3: CASSLFGGTETQYF
V: TRBV7-2
D: NA
size: once
J: TRBJ2-5

DNA: TGTGCCAGCAGCTTAGTAACGGGAGCGAGTACAGATACGCAGTATTTT
CDR3: CASSLVTGASTDTQYF
V: TRBV7-2
D: NA
size: NA
J: TRBJ2-3

DNA: TGTGCCAGCAGCCTCCGGACAGGATGGGAGCAGTTCTTC
CDR3: CASSLRTGWEQFF
V: TRBV7-6
D: TRBD1
size: NA
J: TRBJ2-1

DNA: TGCAGTCACGGTCACCTTCAAGAGACCCAGTACTTC
CDR3: CSHGHLQETQYF
V: TRBV29-1
D: NA
size: NA
J: TRBJ2-5

DNA: TGTGCCAGCAGCTCGAGGGGACAGATAGAACTGTTTTTT
CDR3: CASSSRGQIELFF
V: TRBV7-9
D: TRBD1
size: NA
J: TRBJ1-4

DNA: TGTGCCAGCAGCACCAGGGACAGGCCTGGAAAACTGTTTTTT
CDR3: CASSTRDRPGKLFF
V: TRBV7-8
D: TRBD1
size: few
J: TRBJ1-4

DNA: TGTGCCAGCAGTTCCCTAACTGAAGCTTTCTTT
CDR3: CASSSLTEAFF
V: TRBV6-2/TRBV6-3
D: NA
size: many
J: TRBJ1-1

DNA: TGTGCCAGCAGTTCGGGACTAGAGGTTGTCACAGATACGCAGTATTTT
CDR3: CASSSGLEVVTDTQYF
V: TRBV5-4
D: TRBD2
size: NA
J: TRBJ2-3

DNA: TGTGCCAGCAGCTCCCGACTAGAGAAAGACGAGCAGTACTTC
CDR3: CASSSRLEKDEQYF
V: TRBV11-2
D: NA
size: NA
J: TRBJ2-7

DNA: TGTGCCAGCAGCGGCGGGACAGGGAACAATGAGCAGTTCTTC
CDR3: CASSGGTGNNEQFF
V: TRBV9
D: TRBD1
size: NA
J: TRBJ2-1